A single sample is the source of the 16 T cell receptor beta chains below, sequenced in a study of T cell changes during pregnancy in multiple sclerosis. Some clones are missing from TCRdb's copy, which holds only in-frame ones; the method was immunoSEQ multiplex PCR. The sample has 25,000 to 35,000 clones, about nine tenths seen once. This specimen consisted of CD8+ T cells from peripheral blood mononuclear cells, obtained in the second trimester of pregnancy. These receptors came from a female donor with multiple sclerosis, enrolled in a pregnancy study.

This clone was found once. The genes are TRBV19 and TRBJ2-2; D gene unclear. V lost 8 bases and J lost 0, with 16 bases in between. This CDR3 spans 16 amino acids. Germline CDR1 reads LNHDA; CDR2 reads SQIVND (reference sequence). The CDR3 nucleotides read TGTGCCAGTGAAGATGAGGCGGTTACGAACACCGGGGAGCTGTTTTTT. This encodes CASEDEAVTNTGELFF.

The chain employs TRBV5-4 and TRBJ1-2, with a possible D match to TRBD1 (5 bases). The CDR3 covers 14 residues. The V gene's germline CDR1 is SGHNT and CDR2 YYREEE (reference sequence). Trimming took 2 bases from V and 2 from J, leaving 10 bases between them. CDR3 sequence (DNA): TGTGCCAGCAGCTTAAGTCAGGGAAACTATGGCTACACCTTC. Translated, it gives CASSLSQGNYGYTF.

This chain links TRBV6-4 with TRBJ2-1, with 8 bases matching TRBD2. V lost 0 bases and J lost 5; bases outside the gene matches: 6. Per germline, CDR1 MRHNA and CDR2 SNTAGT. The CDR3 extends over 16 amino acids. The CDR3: CASSDSRAGEDNEQFF. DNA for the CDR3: TGTGCCAGCAGTGACTCACGAGCGGGGGAAGACAATGAGCAGTTCTTC.

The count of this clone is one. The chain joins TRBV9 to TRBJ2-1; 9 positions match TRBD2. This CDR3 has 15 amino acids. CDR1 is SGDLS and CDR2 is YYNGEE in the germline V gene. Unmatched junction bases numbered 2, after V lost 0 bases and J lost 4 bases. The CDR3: CASSVESGGYNEQFF. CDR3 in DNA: TGTGCCAGCAGCGTAGAGAGCGGGGGGTACAATGAGCAGTTCTTC.

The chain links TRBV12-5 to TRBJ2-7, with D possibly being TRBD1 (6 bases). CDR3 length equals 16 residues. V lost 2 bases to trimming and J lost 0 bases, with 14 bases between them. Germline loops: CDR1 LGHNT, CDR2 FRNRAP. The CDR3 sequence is CASGLPDRDISYEQYF. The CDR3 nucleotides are TGTGCTAGTGGTTTGCCGGACCGGGACATCTCCTACGAGCAGTACTTC.

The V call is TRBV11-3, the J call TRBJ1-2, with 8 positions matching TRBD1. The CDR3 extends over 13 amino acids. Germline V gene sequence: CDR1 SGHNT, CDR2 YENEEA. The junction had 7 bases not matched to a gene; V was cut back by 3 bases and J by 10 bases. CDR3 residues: CASSLGDRPDYTF. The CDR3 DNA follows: TGTGCCAGCAGCTTGGGGGACAGGCCCGACTACACCTTC.

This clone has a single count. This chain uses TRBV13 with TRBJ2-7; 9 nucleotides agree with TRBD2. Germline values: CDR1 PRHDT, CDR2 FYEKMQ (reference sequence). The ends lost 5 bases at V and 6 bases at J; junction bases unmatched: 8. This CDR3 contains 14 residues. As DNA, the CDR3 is TGTGCCAGCAGCGCTTTAGCGGGGGAGCGCGAGCAGTACTTC. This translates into CASSALAGEREQYF.

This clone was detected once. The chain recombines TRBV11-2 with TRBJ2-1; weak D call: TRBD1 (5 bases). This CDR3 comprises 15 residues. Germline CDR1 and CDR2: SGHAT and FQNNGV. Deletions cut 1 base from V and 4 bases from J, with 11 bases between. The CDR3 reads CASSLAQGTYNEQFF. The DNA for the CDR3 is TGTGCCAGCAGCTTAGCTCAGGGAACGTACAATGAGCAGTTCTTC. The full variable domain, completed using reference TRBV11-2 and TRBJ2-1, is EAGVAQSPRYKIIEKRQSVAFWCNPISGHATLYWYQQILGQGPKLLIQFQNNGVVDDSQLPKDRFSAERLKGVDSTLKIQPAKLEDSAVYLCASSLAQGTYNEQFFGPGTRLTVL.

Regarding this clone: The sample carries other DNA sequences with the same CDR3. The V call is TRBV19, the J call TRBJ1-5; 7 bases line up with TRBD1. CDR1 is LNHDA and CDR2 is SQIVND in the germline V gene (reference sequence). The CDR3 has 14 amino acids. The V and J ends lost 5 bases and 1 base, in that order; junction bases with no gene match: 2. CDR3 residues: CASSRDSSNQPQHF. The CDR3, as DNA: TGTGCCAGTAGTCGGGACAGCAGCAATCAGCCCCAGCATTTT.

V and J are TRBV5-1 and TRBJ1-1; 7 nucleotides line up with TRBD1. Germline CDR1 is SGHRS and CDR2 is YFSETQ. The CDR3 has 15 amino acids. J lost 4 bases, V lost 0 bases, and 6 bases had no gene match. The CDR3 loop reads CASSLDIGGVTEAFF. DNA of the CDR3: TGCGCCAGCAGCTTGGATATAGGGGGCGTCACTGAAGCTTTCTTT.

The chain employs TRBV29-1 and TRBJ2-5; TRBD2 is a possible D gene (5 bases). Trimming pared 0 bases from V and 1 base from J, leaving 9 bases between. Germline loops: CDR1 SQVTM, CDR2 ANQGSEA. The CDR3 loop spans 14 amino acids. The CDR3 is CSVEDSGGQETQYF. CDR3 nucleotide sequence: TGCAGCGTTGAAGATTCTGGAGGCCAAGAGACCCAGTACTTC.

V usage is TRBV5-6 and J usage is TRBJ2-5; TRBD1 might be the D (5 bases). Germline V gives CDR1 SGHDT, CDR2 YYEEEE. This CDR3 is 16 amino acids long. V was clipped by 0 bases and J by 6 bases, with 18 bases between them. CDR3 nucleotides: TGTGCCAGCAGCTTGGAAATGCAGGGTGTGACGCAGACCCAGTACTTC. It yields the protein CASSLEMQGVTQTQYF.

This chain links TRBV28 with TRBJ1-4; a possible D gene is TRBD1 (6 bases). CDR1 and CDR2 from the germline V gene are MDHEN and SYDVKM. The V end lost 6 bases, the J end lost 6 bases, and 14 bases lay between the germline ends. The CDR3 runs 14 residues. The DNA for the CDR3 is TGTGCCAGCAGGAAAAGGGGGGGGGATGAAAAACTGTTTTTT. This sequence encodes CASRKRGGDEKLFF.

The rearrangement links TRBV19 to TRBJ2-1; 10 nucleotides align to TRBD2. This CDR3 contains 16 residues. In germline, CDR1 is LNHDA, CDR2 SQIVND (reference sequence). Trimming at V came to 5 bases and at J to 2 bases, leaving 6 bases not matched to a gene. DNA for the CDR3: TGTGCCAGTAGTCTAGTAGCGGGGGGAGCCTACAATGAGCAGTTCTTC. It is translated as CASSLVAGGAYNEQFF.

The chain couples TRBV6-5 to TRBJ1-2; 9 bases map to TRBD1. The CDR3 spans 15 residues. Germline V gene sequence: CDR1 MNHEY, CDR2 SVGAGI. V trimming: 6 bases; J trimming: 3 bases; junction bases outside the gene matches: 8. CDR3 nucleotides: TGTGCCAGCAGCCCTTGGACAGGGGAGGACTATGGCTACACCTTC. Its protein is CASSPWTGEDYGYTF.

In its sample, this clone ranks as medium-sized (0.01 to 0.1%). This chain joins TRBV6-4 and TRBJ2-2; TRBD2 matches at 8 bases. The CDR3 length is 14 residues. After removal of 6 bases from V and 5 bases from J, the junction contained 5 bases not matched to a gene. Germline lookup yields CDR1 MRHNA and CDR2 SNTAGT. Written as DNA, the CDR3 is TGTGCCAGCAGCGACGGGAGGGAGACCGGGGAGCTGTTTTTT. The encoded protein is CASSDGRETGELFF.